The present T cell receptor beta chain was sequenced within a study of T cell changes during pregnancy in multiple sclerosis (dated by TCRdb to between 2018 and 2021). Describing the broader study: The study looked at changes in the T cell repertoire across pregnancy in women with multiple sclerosis.

Library preparation was by the immunoSEQ multiplex PCR assay. TCRdb provides this immuneACCESS table in a form limited to in-frame rearrangements. Some clones are lacking; in checked studies, under half of them reflect an unresolved V gene, and why the rest are absent is not known. This sample comprises around 16,000 clones, around 83% of them detected only once. The top ten constitute about a sixth of the sample. To note about this clone: No cognate antigen has been identified for it. Base qualities are missing; no much larger clone stands one base away.

The germline V gene yields SQVTM for CDR1 and ANQGSEA for CDR2. Ends trimmed: V by 4 bases, J by 5 bases; bases unmatched to a gene: 7. From the cysteine through the phenylalanine, the CDR3 covers 13 amino acids. Only the CDR3 part of the read is kept: 39 bases, read in frame from the first base. The sequenced sample was CD8+ T cells from peripheral blood mononuclear cells, obtained after pregnancy. The chain links TRBV29-1 with TRBJ1-1, with TRBD1 identical over 7 junction bases. The source of this sequence is a female donor in good health, enrolled as a control in a pregnancy study. The nucleotide sequence reads as follows: TGCAGCGTTGGAGAGGGGGCGAAGACTGAAGCTTTCTTT. It codes for CSVGEGAKTEAFF.